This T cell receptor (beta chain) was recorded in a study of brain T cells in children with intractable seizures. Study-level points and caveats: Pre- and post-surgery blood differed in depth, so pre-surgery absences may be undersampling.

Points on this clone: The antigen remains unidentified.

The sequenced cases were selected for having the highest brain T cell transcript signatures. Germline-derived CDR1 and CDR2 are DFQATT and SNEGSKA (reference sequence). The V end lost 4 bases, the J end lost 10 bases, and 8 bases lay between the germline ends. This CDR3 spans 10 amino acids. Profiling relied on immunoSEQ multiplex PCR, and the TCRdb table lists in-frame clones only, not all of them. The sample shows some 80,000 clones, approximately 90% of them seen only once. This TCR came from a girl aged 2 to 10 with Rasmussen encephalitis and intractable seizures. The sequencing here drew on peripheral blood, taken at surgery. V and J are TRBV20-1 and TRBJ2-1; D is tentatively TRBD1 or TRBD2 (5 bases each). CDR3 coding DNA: TGCAGTGCTATCGGGGCAGAGCAGTTCTTC. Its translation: CSAIGAEQFF.